These 14 T cell receptor beta chains share one sample of origin, sequenced in a study of tumor-infiltrating lymphocytes in primary liver carcinoma. Bulk tissue was left unsorted, and RNA and DNA were co-extracted from roughly 20-30 mg of it. TCR beta cDNA was made from 500 ng total RNA with a constant-region primer. What produced the TCR beta libraries was three nested multiplex PCR rounds using slightly modified ARM-PCR. The first two PCR rounds used TRBV1-TRBV30 forward primers with a C-beta reverse primer, roughly 11 cycles each. A single record per CDR3 protein comes from TCRdb applying MiXCR to the multiplex PCR reads. The sample shows 20,000 to 25,000 distinct CDR3 sequences, roughly 79% of them seen only once. Sequencing used liver tumor tissue from sampling region 1. Subset meaning: tumor region T1, superior pole. The receptors derive from a woman in her 30s with primary liver carcinoma and hepatitis B virus infection.

This clonotype was found many times. The final CDR3 position lacks the conserved phenylalanine or tryptophan, pointing to a likely read error. The chain combines TRBV7-3 with TRBJ2-5, with D maybe TRBD2 (7 bases). The CDR3 has 14 amino acids. The germline V gene encodes CDR1 SGHTA and CDR2 FQGTGA. V was pared by 2 bases and J by 2 bases, with 9 bases between. Here the CDR3 DNA reads TGTGCCAGCAGCTTAGGGGGGGCTCAAGAGACCCAGTACCTC. This codes for CASSLGGAQETQYL.

The rearrangement links TRBV13 to TRBJ1-1; weak D call: TRBD1 (6 bases). There are 17 residues in the CDR3. Trimming removed 2 bases from V and 4 bases from J, with 20 bases in between. Germline V gene sequence: CDR1 PRHDT, CDR2 FYEKMQ (reference sequence). For the CDR3, the DNA is TGTGCCAGCAGCTTAAGGGGGATTGGTATTGGGGGCACTGAAGCTTTCTTT. This translates into CASSLRGIGIGGTEAFF.

With regard to this clonotype: One junction end does not reproduce the germline sequence, and a read error may be involved. This rearrangement joins TRBV6-1 to TRBJ2-2, with D perhaps TRBD1 or TRBD2 (5 bases each). Germline lookup yields CDR1 MNHNS and CDR2 SASEGT. The CDR3 extends over 16 amino acids. In DNA form, the CDR3 reads TGTGCCAGCAGTGAATGTGGAGGAGCGGACACCGGGGAGCTGTTCTTT. Its protein product is CASSECGGADTGELFF.

V gene TRBV4-3 combines with J gene TRBJ2-1, with unresolved D. Looked up from germline, CDR1 is LGHNA and CDR2 is YSLEER. The CDR3 is 14 amino acids. V lost 11 bases and J lost 6, with 20 bases in between. CDR3: CACNHTDLVNEQFF. CDR3 bases: TGCGCCTGCAACCACACAGACTTGGTCAATGAGCAGTTCTTC.

About this clonotype itself: A much bigger clone sits one base away, suggesting this may be a read error. The chain combines TRBV6-1 with TRBJ2-7, with 8 nucleotides matching TRBD2. The germline V gene encodes CDR1 MNHNS and CDR2 SASEGT. This CDR3 is built from 13 residues. Trimming cost V 6 bases and J 13 bases; bases outside gene matches: 14. Here the CDR3 DNA reads TGTGCCAGCAGACTAGCGGAGGACTACGATCAATACTTC. It yields the protein CASRLAEDYDQYF.

A single count supports this clonotype. V gene TRBV10-3 combines with J gene TRBJ2-1; D unclear. The germline V and J ends were trimmed by 6 bases and 8 bases, with 17 bases remaining between them. The CDR3 sequence is 14 residues long. Germline lookup yields CDR1 ENHRY and CDR2 SYGVKD. The CDR3 bases are TGTGCCATCAGCCCCGCGGCGACCCGTGATGAGCAGTTCTTC. This codes for CAISPAATRDEQFF.

In the case of this clonotype: This likely comes from a read error, as the CDR3 has no conserved phenylalanine or tryptophan at its end. The rearrangement joins TRBV11-2 to TRBJ2-7; TRBD1 is a possible D gene (7 bases). The V end lost 6 bases, the J end lost 2 bases, and 23 bases lay between the germline ends. Per the germline V gene, CDR1 is SGHAT and CDR2 is FQNNGV. This CDR3 comprises 17 residues. CDR3 in amino acids: CASSITGGGSWAYEQYL. The CDR3 DNA is TGTGCCAGCAGTATTACAGGAGGGGGCTCTTGGGCCTACGAGCAGTACCTC.

This clonotype counts as medium-sized. The V and J genes are TRBV4-1 and TRBJ2-7, with TRBD1 matching 8 bases. The CDR3 is 16 residues long. CDR1 and CDR2 (germline): MGHRA, YSYEKL. Trimming at V came to 0 bases and at J to 5 bases, leaving 9 bases not matched to a gene. CDR3 DNA: TGCGCCAGCAGCCAAGAGAGCGCGACAGGGGTCAACGAGCAGTACTTC. This encodes CASSQESATGVNEQYF.

On this clonotype: A clone one base away is much larger, so this may be a read error. The genes are TRBV20-1 and TRBJ2-7, with TRBD2 matching over 7 bases. The germline CDR1 and CDR2 sequences are DFQATT and SNEGSKA (reference sequence). V shed 4 bases and J 2 bases; nucleotides not matched to a gene: 5. The CDR3 consists of 13 residues. CDR3 in amino acids: CSATPSGAYEQYF. Here the CDR3 DNA reads TGCAGTGCTACGCCTAGCGGAGCCTACGAGCAGTACTTC.

This clonotype was counted many times. This may arise from a read error, as a much more abundant clone is one base away. The chain combines TRBV28 with TRBJ2-5; D gene unclear. Germline CDR1 is MDHEN and CDR2 is SYDVKM. The CDR3 totals 14 residues. The germline V and J ends were trimmed by 4 bases and 3 bases, with 12 bases remaining between them. CDR3 region: CASSSSQWKETQYF. CDR3 DNA: TGTGCCAGCAGTTCCTCCCAGTGGAAAGAGACCCAGTACTTC.

Remarks on this clonotype: The junction shows a germline mismatch at one end, possibly a read error. The chain is built from TRBV5-5 and TRBJ1-6; D gene ambiguous. The CDR3 runs 14 residues. CDR1 and CDR2 from the germline V gene are SGHKS and YYEKEE (reference sequence). The CDR3 coding sequence is TGTGTCAGCAGCTTGAACGTCAGTATTTCGCCCCCCCACTTT. Translated: CVSSLNVSISPPHF. The full variable domain, with the rest looked up from reference TRBV5-5 and TRBJ1-6, is DAGVTQSPTHLIKTRGQQVTLRCSPISGHKSVSWYQQVLGQGPQFIFQYYEKEERGRGNFPDRFSARQFPNYSSELNVNALLLGDSALYLCVSSLNVSISPPHFGNGTRLTVT.

Comments on this clonotype: A junction end diverges from the germline sequence, so it may reflect a read error. The chain has TRBV4-3 and TRBJ2-1, with TRBD2 as a possible D gene (6 bases). CDR3 length: 16 residues. Germline V CDR1 and CDR2: LGHNA, YSLEER. The CDR3 nucleotides read TGCGCCGGCAGCCAAGATGTGGGAGGCTCCTACAATGAGCAGTTCTTC. This translates into CAGSQDVGGSYNEQFF.

As to this clonotype: The junction and the germline gene differ at one end; a read error may be behind it. The V gene is TRBV4-3, the J gene TRBJ1-2, with D unresolved. The germline V gene encodes CDR1 LGHNA and CDR2 YSLEER. The CDR3 length is 14 residues. The CDR3 sequence is CAKSAELEIYGYTF. The CDR3 bases are TGCGCCAAGAGCGCTGAGTTGGAGATCTATGGTTACACCTTC.

This rearrangement joins TRBV7-9 to TRBJ2-3, with 7 bases matching TRBD1. This CDR3 has 13 residues. The germline V gene has CDR1 SEHNR and CDR2 FQNEAQ (reference sequence). V shed 10 bases and J 4 bases; nucleotides not matched to a gene: 8. The CDR3 bases are TGTGCCACCGAGACGACAGGGCCAGATACGCAGTATTTT. It codes for CATETTGPDTQYF.